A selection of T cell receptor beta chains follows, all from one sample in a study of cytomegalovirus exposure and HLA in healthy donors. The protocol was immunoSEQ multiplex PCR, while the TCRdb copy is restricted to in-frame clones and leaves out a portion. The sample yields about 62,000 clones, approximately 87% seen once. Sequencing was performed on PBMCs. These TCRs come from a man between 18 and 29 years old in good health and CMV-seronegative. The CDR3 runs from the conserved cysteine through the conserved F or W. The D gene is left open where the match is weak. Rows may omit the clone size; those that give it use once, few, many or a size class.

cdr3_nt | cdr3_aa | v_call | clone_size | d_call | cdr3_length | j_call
TGTGCCAGCATCTGGGGCAGGTCGGCAGATACGCAGTATTTT | CASIWGRSADTQYF | TRBV28 | . | . | 14 | TRBJ2-3
TGTGCCAGCAGTTCCCCGGGACAGGGGATCGAGCAGTACTTC | CASSSPGQGIEQYF | TRBV6-5 | . | TRBD1 | 14 | TRBJ2-7
TGTGCCAGCAGCTGGGGACACCCCTACGAGCAGTACTTC | CASSWGHPYEQYF | TRBV7-9 | . | . | 13 | TRBJ2-7
TGTGCCAGCAGCTCAGACAGGAGGAATTCACCCCTCCACTTT | CASSSDRRNSPLHF | TRBV11-2 | . | . | 14 | TRBJ1-6
TGTGCCAGCAGCTTTCTAGGGGCGCGGTTGGACACTGAAGCTTTCTTT | CASSFLGARLDTEAFF | TRBV7-2 | . | . | 16 | TRBJ1-1
TGTGCCAGCAAAGCTAGCGTAACTTCGAGGGAGACCCAGTACTTC | CASKASVTSRETQYF | TRBV9 | . | . | 15 | TRBJ2-5
TGTGCCAGCAGTGGGCCGGGACAGGGGGCAAAGCAGTACTTC | CASSGPGQGAKQYF | TRBV25-1 | few | TRBD1 | 14 | TRBJ2-7
TGCACCAGCAGCCCGGCGGGGGCCCGCCTCCTCTACGAGCAGTACTTC | CTSSPAGARLLYEQYF | TRBV1 | . | . | 16 | TRBJ2-7
TGTGCCAGCATCAGCCTGGGGGGTGAGCAGTTCTTC | CASISLGGEQFF | TRBV6-5 | . | . | 12 | TRBJ2-1
TGTGCCAGCACCTCATTCCCGGACAGGGAACATCAGCCCCAGCATTTT | CASTSFPDREHQPQHF | TRBV28 | once | TRBD1 | 16 | TRBJ1-5
TGTGCCAGCAGTTATAGACAGGGGCGGTCTTTCTTT | CASSYRQGRSFF | TRBV27 | once | TRBD1 | 12 | TRBJ1-1
TGTGCCAGCAGCTTATACAGGGGGCAAATTGAAAAACTGTTTTTT | CASSLYRGQIEKLFF | TRBV11-2 | . | TRBD1 | 15 | TRBJ1-4
TGCAGCGTTGATCGCGGGACCACCTACGAGCAGTACTTC | CSVDRGTTYEQYF | TRBV29-1 | . | . | 13 | TRBJ2-7
TGTGCCAGCAGCGATACTACCAGGGCAGATACGCAGTATTTT | CASSDTTRADTQYF | TRBV9 | . | . | 14 | TRBJ2-3
TGTGCCAGCAGTGAACTGATTGAACTCCAGCCCCAGCATTTT | CASSELIELQPQHF | TRBV25-1 | . | . | 14 | TRBJ1-5
TGCGCCAGCAGTGAGTCGGTCGCAGTCCCGTACGAGCAGTACTTC | CASSESVAVPYEQYF | TRBV10-1 | . | . | 15 | TRBJ2-7
TGTGCCAGCAACGCCGGGACAGGGGGCTGGGATGAGCAGTTCTTC | CASNAGTGGWDEQFF | TRBV2 | . | TRBD1 | 15 | TRBJ2-1
TGTGCCAGCTCACCGCGACAGGGCTCCGAAGAGACCCAGTACTTC | CASSPRQGSEETQYF | TRBV18 | once | TRBD1 | 15 | TRBJ2-5
TGTGCCAGCAGCCTCCGGGACAGCCCCTCCTACGAGCAGTACTTC | CASSLRDSPSYEQYF | TRBV14 | . | TRBD1 | 15 | TRBJ2-7
TGTGCCAGCTCACGACAGGGAACAAACTATGGCTACACCTTC | CASSRQGTNYGYTF | TRBV18 | . | TRBD1 | 14 | TRBJ1-2
TGTGCCAGTAGTATTGGGGGGGGTACTAACTATGGCTACACCTTC | CASSIGGGTNYGYTF | TRBV19 | . | . | 15 | TRBJ1-2
TGTGCCAGCAGCTTGGAATTGGACAGAAATTCACCCCTCCACTTT | CASSLELDRNSPLHF | TRBV5-4 | once | . | 15 | TRBJ1-6
TGTGCCAGGAGGGCCGGGGAGCTGTTTTTT | CARRAGELFF | TRBV27 | . | . | 10 | TRBJ2-2
TGTGCCAGCAGCTCTCCGGGAGACACCATATATTTT | CASSSPGDTIYF | TRBV11-2 | . | . | 12 | TRBJ1-3
TGTGCCAGCAGCCTCGCCTTCCTCAGGACTGGAAACACCATATATTTT | CASSLAFLRTGNTIYF | TRBV11-3 | . | . | 16 | TRBJ1-3
TGTGCCAGCAGCCCCCAGGGGACCGCCTACGAGCAGTACTTC | CASSPQGTAYEQYF | TRBV7-3 | . | . | 14 | TRBJ2-7
TGTGCCAGTAGTATTATGCAGGTTGATTCACCCCTCCACTTT | CASSIMQVDSPLHF | TRBV19 | . | . | 14 | TRBJ1-6
TGCAGCGTCCCTGAGGCCAGCTCCTACGAGCAGTACTTC | CSVPEASSYEQYF | TRBV29-1 | once | . | 13 | TRBJ2-7
TGCGCCAGCAGTCCGGGGAGAAGCACAGATACGCAGTATTTT | CASSPGRSTDTQYF | TRBV5-1 | . | . | 14 | TRBJ2-3
TGTGCCAGCAGCCAAGTGGGACTAGCGGAGCGGTCGAAGTTCTTC | CASSQVGLAERSKFF | TRBV14 | . | TRBD2 | 15 | TRBJ2-1
TGTGCCAGCAGCTCAGGAGGGGACGAGCAGTACTTC | CASSSGGDEQYF | TRBV7-6 | once | . | 12 | TRBJ2-7
TGTGCCAGCAGCGCTCGATGGGGGGGGCTCACAGATACGCAGTATTTT | CASSARWGGLTDTQYF | TRBV9 | few | . | 16 | TRBJ2-3
TGTGCCAGCAGCCTCCCGGGGAGAGACACTGAAGCTTTCTTT | CASSLPGRDTEAFF | TRBV27 | . | . | 14 | TRBJ1-1
TGTGCCAGCAGCTTTTCCCGGGACAGGGTGGACTATGGCTACACCTTC | CASSFSRDRVDYGYTF | TRBV7-9 | few | TRBD1 | 16 | TRBJ1-2
TGTGCCAGCAGTTATGGGCCGGGGGGAGGAGATGGCTACACCTTC | CASSYGPGGGDGYTF | TRBV6-5 | . | . | 15 | TRBJ1-2
TGTGCCAGCAGTAGACAGGGGCTTTCACCCCTCCACTTT | CASSRQGLSPLHF | TRBV6-5 | . | TRBD1 | 13 | TRBJ1-6
TGCGCCAGCAGCCTCCGGGCGGGTCCGGGGGGTGTCTACGAGCAGTACTTC | CASSLRAGPGGVYEQYF | TRBV4-1 | . | TRBD2 | 17 | TRBJ2-7
TGTGCCAGCAGCTTAGGGACAGCTTATAGCAATCAGCCCCAGCATTTT | CASSLGTAYSNQPQHF | TRBV7-8 | . | . | 16 | TRBJ1-5
TGTGCCAGCAGCCCTATGGGGGGGGAGACCCAGTACTTC | CASSPMGGETQYF | TRBV5-6 | . | TRBD2 | 13 | TRBJ2-5
TGTGCCAGCAGTGAAGTAGAGGCCAATCAGCCCCAGCATTTT | CASSEVEANQPQHF | TRBV6-1 | . | . | 14 | TRBJ1-5
TGCAGCGTTGAGGGGGCCAGGAACGAGCAGTACTTC | CSVEGARNEQYF | TRBV29-1 | . | . | 12 | TRBJ2-7
TGTGCCGTTTCTTTCGGGGGGGACAATCAGCCCCAGCATTTT | CAVSFGGDNQPQHF | TRBV6-1 | . | . | 14 | TRBJ1-5
TGTGCCAGCAGTGTACAGGGTACCCAAGAGACCCAGTACTTC | CASSVQGTQETQYF | TRBV27 | . | . | 14 | TRBJ2-5
TGCGCCAGCAGCTTGGGAGCGGGGGGCCAGAAGACCCAGTACTTC | CASSLGAGGQKTQYF | TRBV5-1 | once | TRBD2 | 15 | TRBJ2-5
TGTGCCAGCGGAGCGGGGGGAGAGCATTCACCCCTCCACTTT | CASGAGGEHSPLHF | TRBV5-4 | . | . | 14 | TRBJ1-6
TGTGCCAGCAGTCCCCAGTTATCTAGCGGGGCTAACTCCTACGAGCAGTACTTC | CASSPQLSSGANSYEQYF | TRBV27 | . | TRBD2 | 18 | TRBJ2-7
TGTGCCAGCAGCCCCCGGACAGGGAACATGAACACTGAAGCTTTCTTT | CASSPRTGNMNTEAFF | TRBV7-9 | once | TRBD1 | 16 | TRBJ1-1
TGTGCCAGCAGACACTCTTTGGGGGGGGGCCCCTTGAATGAGCAGTTCTTC | CASRHSLGGGPLNEQFF | TRBV28 | . | . | 17 | TRBJ2-1
TGTGCCAGCAGGGGACTAGCGCCTCTGAGCTCCTACAATGAGCAGTTCTTC | CASRGLAPLSSYNEQFF | TRBV2 | once | TRBD2 | 17 | TRBJ2-1
TGTGCCAGCAGTGAAGAGGGGGACGGACAGCCCCAGCATTTT | CASSEEGDGQPQHF | TRBV2 | once | . | 14 | TRBJ1-5
TGTGCCTGGCAGACTAGTCGAGGGACCTCCCTATCCTTT | CAWQTSRGTSLSF | TRBV30 | . | . | 13 | TRBJ1-1
TGTGCCAGCAGCCATGATCTAAATGACAGGGCCTACGAGCAGTACTTC | CASSHDLNDRAYEQYF | TRBV14 | . | TRBD1 | 16 | TRBJ2-7